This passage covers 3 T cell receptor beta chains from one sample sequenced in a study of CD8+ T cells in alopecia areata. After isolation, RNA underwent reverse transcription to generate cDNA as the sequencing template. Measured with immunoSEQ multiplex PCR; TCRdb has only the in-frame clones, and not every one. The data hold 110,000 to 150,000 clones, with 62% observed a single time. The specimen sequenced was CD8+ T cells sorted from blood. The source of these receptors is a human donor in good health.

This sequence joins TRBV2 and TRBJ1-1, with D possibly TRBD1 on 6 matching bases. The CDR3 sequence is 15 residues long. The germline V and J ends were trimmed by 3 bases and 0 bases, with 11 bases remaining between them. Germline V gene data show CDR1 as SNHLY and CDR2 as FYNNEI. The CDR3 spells CASSEATGLNTEAFF. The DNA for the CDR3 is TGTGCCAGCAGTGAGGCGACAGGATTGAACACTGAAGCTTTCTTT.

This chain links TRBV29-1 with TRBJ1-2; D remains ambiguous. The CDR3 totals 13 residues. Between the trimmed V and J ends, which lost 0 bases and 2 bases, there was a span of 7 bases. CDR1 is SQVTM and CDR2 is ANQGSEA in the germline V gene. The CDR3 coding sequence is TGCAGCGTTGAAGACGTCAAGAACTATGGCTACACCTTC. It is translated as CSVEDVKNYGYTF.

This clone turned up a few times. The CDR3, as DNA: TGTGCCAGCAGCGCCGATCTAGCGTCGAACACAGATACGCAGTATTTT. Encoded protein: CASSADLASNTDTQYF. This chain connects TRBV9 to TRBJ2-3, with a weak D call TRBD2 (6 bases). CDR1 and CDR2 (germline): SGDLS, YYNGEE. The CDR3 is made up of 16 amino acids. The V gene lost 3 bases and the J gene lost 2 bases, with 16 bases spanning the gap. The full variable domain, completed using reference TRBV9 and TRBJ2-3, is DSGVTQTPKHLITATGQRVTLRCSPRSGDLSVYWYQQSLDQGLQFLIQYYNGEERAKGNILERFSAQQFPDLHSELNLSSLELGDSALYFCASSADLASNTDTQYFGPGTRLTVL.